The T cell receptor (beta chain) described here comes from a study of human T cells and chemical hapten exposure. Study findings and constraints: Once DPC sensitization occurred, TCRs above 1 in 1000 frequency showed no change.

This clonotype was counted ten times or more. Its antigen is unknown. Germline lookup yields CDR1 DFQATT and CDR2 SNEGSKA (reference sequence). The CDR3 length is 14 residues. V lost 4 bases and J 5 bases, leaving 17 bases between the germline ends. Separate cDNA molecules received unique molecular identifiers, which the library attached to them. Original analysis: Individual samples carried between about 23,224 and 750,000 TCRs, with more than 95,000 as the median. TCRdb re-analysed the 5' RACE reads in MiXCR, keeping a single row per CDR3 protein. The V and J calls were not made by the authors but by TCRdb's processing. This table has approximately 150,000 distinct CDR3 sequences, roughly 4% appearing once. The study extracted total RNA from unfractionated whole blood.

The genes are TRBV20-1 and TRBJ1-2; a weak D match, TRBD1 (5 bases). This sequence was found in a female donor in good health. The CDR3 reads CSANPREGDYGYTF. CDR3 DNA: TGCAGTGCTAACCCCCGCGAAGGGGATTATGGCTACACCTTC.